Below, 26 T cell receptor beta chains from the same sample are listed, as sequenced in a study of regulatory T cells in long-lasting Graves disease (dated by TCRdb to 2020 to 2023). The receptor library was made with multiplex PCR. Sequencer: Illumina HiSeq 4000. To build TCR beta libraries, CDR3 regions were amplified by Arm-PCR using iRepertoire HTBI primers. The public reads were run again by TCRdb, first through fastp at Q25 and then through MiXCR, and only productive beta chains were kept. Duplicate CDR3 protein sequences are folded into a single record with the most common DNA and genes. The sample has roughly 450,000 distinct CDR3 sequences on record, around 20% of them singletons. Clones ranked in the top ten supply 7% to 10% of the sample. Reading the label with the study, this specimen's time point is: persistent/refractory GD, antithyroid drugs over 5 years with positive TRAb. RNA was extracted from PBMCs in TRIzol for both TCR sequencing and RNA sequencing.

Here the sequenced sample was peripheral blood mononuclear cells (PBMCs), taken when the disease was refractory, from a patient treated with antithyroid drugs. Receptors originate from a female donor with Graves disease.

This clonotype came up a few times. This chain joins TRBV30 and TRBJ2-6; 8 bases fit TRBD1. The germline gives CDR1 GTSNPN, CDR2 SVGIG (reference sequence). The CDR3 extends over 15 amino acids. Trimming cost V 3 bases and J 4 bases; bases outside gene matches: 5. The CDR3 region is CAWSRTGSGANVLTF. CDR3 in DNA: TGTGCCTGGAGCCGGACAGGGTCGGGGGCCAACGTCCTGACTTTC.

In its sample, this clonotype was seen many times. J is TRBJ1-5 and V is TRBV6-2 or TRBV6-3; possible D gene TRBD1, 6 bases. The CDR3 contains 14 residues. CDR1 is MNHEY, CDR2 SVGEGT, per germline. V lost 5 bases and J 1 base, leaving 9 bases between the germline ends. The CDR3 region has the DNA TGTGCCAGCAGTGGGGGCTGGAGCAATCAGCCCCAGCATTTT. Translation: CASSGGWSNQPQHF.

This clonotype came up a few times. The CDR3 is CASSLIGVHVGPQETQYF. Here the CDR3 DNA reads TGTGCCAGCAGCCTAATCGGGGTCCACGTTGGCCCCCAAGAGACCCAGTACTTC. The V and J genes are TRBV7-8 and TRBJ2-5, with D perhaps matching TRBD2 (5 bases). Germline assignment: CDR1 SGHVS and CDR2 FQNEAQ. V lost 5 bases and J lost 1, with 23 bases in between. CDR3 length: 18 amino acids.

At least ten counts were recorded for this clonotype. This CDR3 reads CASTLTVNTEAFF. CDR3 bases: TGTGCCAGCACCCTGACAGTGAACACTGAAGCTTTCTTT. J is TRBJ1-1 and V is TRBV7-2, with D maybe TRBD1 (5 bases). Trimming pared 7 bases from V and 0 bases from J, leaving 9 bases between. Germline CDR1 and CDR2: SGHTA and FQGNSA. The CDR3 is 13 amino acids.

As for this clonotype: Given the absence of the conserved phenylalanine or tryptophan at the CDR3 end, a read error is likely. The chain combines TRBV30 with TRBJ1-6, with a tentative D call TRBD1 (6 bases). The CDR3 runs to 18 residues. Germline-derived CDR1 and CDR2 are GTSNPN and SVGIG (reference sequence). V lost 3 bases and J 10 bases, leaving 28 bases between the germline ends. CDR3 amino acids: CAWRIQASRGRRSSPLHS. The CDR3 DNA sequence: TGTGCCTGGAGGATCCAGGCCTCCAGGGGCCGACGGAGCTCACCCCTCCACTCT.

There are a few counts of this clonotype. This chain joins TRBV4-1 and TRBJ2-7; TRBD2 agrees at 12 bases. The J segment lost 3 bases and the V segment lost 3 bases, leaving 3 bases of the junction unmatched. The CDR3 totals 15 residues. Germline CDR1 is MGHRA and CDR2 is YSYEKL. The DNA of the CDR3 is TGCGCCAGCAGCCACAGGACTAGCGGGGTCTACGAGCAGTACTTC. Amino acid sequence: CASSHRTSGVYEQYF.

This chain connects TRBV6-1 to TRBJ2-7, with 8 positions matching TRBD2. Germline V lookup: CDR1 MNHNS, CDR2 SASEGT. The ends lost 11 bases at V and 0 bases at J; junction bases unmatched: 9. The CDR3 is made up of 14 amino acids. This chain's CDR3 is CASSGGVTSYEQYF. CDR3 coding DNA: TGTGCCTCATCGGGGGGGGTTACCTCCTACGAGCAGTACTTC.

In this sample, this clonotype turned up many times. This chain joins TRBV2 and TRBJ1-5, with D possibly being TRBD1 (6 bases). The length of the CDR3 is 14 residues. Per germline, CDR1 SNHLY and CDR2 FYNNEI. V lost 6 bases and J lost 0, with 9 bases in between. The CDR3: CASRGQNSNQPQHF. CDR3 sequence (DNA): TGTGCCAGCAGAGGACAGAATAGCAATCAGCCCCAGCATTTT.

This clonotype came up many times. The J gene is TRBJ1-1, the V gene TRBV29-1; tentatively, D is TRBD1 (6 bases). The V gene's germline CDR1 is SQVTM and CDR2 ANQGSEA. V lost 0 bases, J lost 4 bases, and 15 bases lay in between. The CDR3 has 15 amino acids. This CDR3 is CSVEDWGGQGTEAFF. The CDR3 DNA sequence: TGCAGCGTTGAAGATTGGGGGGGGCAGGGCACTGAAGCTTTCTTT.

Of note for this clonotype: One end of the junction does not line up with germline, which may come from a read error. The CDR3 here is CRARDRTNSYEQYF. For the CDR3, the DNA is TGCAGAGCTAGAGATAGGACGAACTCCTACGAGCAGTACTTC. The V gene is TRBV20-1, the J gene TRBJ2-7; no reliable D call. Germline CDR1 is DFQATT and CDR2 is SNEGSKA (reference sequence). The CDR3 length is 14 residues.

The CDR3 spells CATRQGDAEAFF. The CDR3 bases are TGTGCCACCCGACAGGGGGATGCTGAAGCTTTCTTT. The V and J genes are TRBV19 and TRBJ1-1; 9 bases agree with TRBD1. Per the germline V gene, CDR1 is LNHDA and CDR2 is SQIVND (reference sequence). V lost 10 bases to trimming and J lost 6 bases; unmatched junction nucleotides: 6. The CDR3 is 12 amino acids.

The gene calls are TRBV6-5 and TRBJ1-2; maybe TRBD1 (6 bases). The ends were cut back, 0 bases at V and 6 bases at J, with 14 bases in the middle. This CDR3 is 15 amino acids long. CDR1 is MNHEY, CDR2 SVGAGI, per germline. As DNA, the CDR3 is TGTGCCAGCAGTTACTCCCGGACAGACCATCATGGCTACACCTTC. The encoded protein is CASSYSRTDHHGYTF.

This clonotype was detected a few times. The chain has TRBV20-1 and TRBJ1-5; D call uncertain. Trimming left V 1 base short and J 7 bases short, with 14 bases between. Germline-derived CDR1 and CDR2 are DFQATT and SNEGSKA (reference sequence). The CDR3 is made up of 14 amino acids. The CDR3 bases are TGCAGTGCTAGAGGGACCGAGGGCCGCCAGCCCCAGCATTTT. Translated: CSARGTEGRQPQHF.

This clonotype was found many times. The chain joins TRBV28 to TRBJ2-5; 9 bases agree with TRBD1. This CDR3 has 14 residues. CDR1 is MDHEN and CDR2 is SYDVKM in the germline V gene. Trimming at V came to 4 bases and at J to 6 bases, leaving 6 bases not matched to a gene. The CDR3 reads CASSSGGQGKTQYF. For the CDR3, the DNA is TGTGCCAGCAGTTCGGGGGGACAGGGCAAGACCCAGTACTTC.

The rearrangement links TRBV29-1 to TRBJ1-2; the D is unclear. This CDR3 comprises 11 residues. Trimming took off 6 bases at V and 2 bases at J, with 7 bases between the two ends. Germline-derived CDR1 and CDR2 are SQVTM and ANQGSEA. The CDR3 DNA is TGCAGCGTAACAGAGAACTATGGCTACACCTTC. Translating it yields CSVTENYGYTF.

This clonotype was recorded at least ten times. V is TRBV12-3 or TRBV12-4 and J is TRBJ1-1, with D possibly being TRBD1 (5 bases). V gave up 6 bases and J gave up 7 bases, with 12 bases separating them. There are 12 residues in the CDR3. CDR3 region: CASSREVGEAFF. The CDR3 DNA follows: TGTGCCAGCAGCAGGGAAGTCGGTGAAGCTTTCTTT.

This clonotype showed up many times. V and J are TRBV12-3 or TRBV12-4 and TRBJ2-4, with D unresolved. Trimming removed 1 base from V and 8 bases from J, with 15 bases in between. CDR3 length: 15 residues. For the CDR3, the DNA is TGTGCCAGCAGTTTAGGTTTGGCTATCGGCCACATTCAGTACTTC. Amino acids: CASSLGLAIGHIQYF.

The V and J genes are TRBV29-1 and TRBJ2-7, with D uncertain. With 1 base removed from V and 3 bases from J, the gap between germline ends came to 10 bases. Germline CDR1 reads SQVTM; CDR2 reads ANQGSEA. This CDR3 has 13 residues. The CDR3 DNA is TGCAGCGTTGAAGCGGCAGATAACTACGAGCAGTACTTC. Encoded protein: CSVEAADNYEQYF.

This clonotype turned up a few times. A read error may be the cause here, since a much bigger clone is one base away. This chain links TRBV6-5 with TRBJ1-5; 9 nucleotides align to TRBD1. The germline gives CDR1 MNHEY, CDR2 SVGAGI. This CDR3 has 19 residues. The chain's CDR3 is CANSFHRGRENGDNQPQHF. Written as DNA, the CDR3 is TGTGCCAACAGTTTCCACAGGGGGCGCGAGAATGGGGACAATCAGCCCCAGCATTTT.

This clonotype was seen ten or more times. The J gene is TRBJ1-5, the V gene TRBV6-1, with D perhaps matching TRBD1 (6 bases). In germline, CDR1 is MNHNS, CDR2 SASEGT. V was clipped by 3 bases and J by 1 base, with 19 bases between them. The length of the CDR3 is 18 residues. The chain's CDR3 is CASSEEGGRRGSNQPQHF. CDR3 nucleotide sequence: TGTGCCAGCAGTGAGGAAGGGGGGCGCCGGGGGAGCAATCAGCCCCAGCATTTT.

A few counts support this clonotype. The CDR3 protein is CASTINRNSRNTIYF. The CDR3 DNA reads as TGTGCCAGCACCATAAACAGGAATTCGAGAAACACCATATATTTT. The V gene is TRBV12-3 or TRBV12-4, the J gene TRBJ1-3, with D perhaps TRBD1 (5 bases). The ends were cut back, 7 bases at V and 5 bases at J, with 18 bases in the middle. The CDR3 is 15 amino acids.

This clonotype was seen more than once but under ten times. This rearrangement joins TRBV9 to TRBJ2-2; D is perhaps TRBD2 (5 bases). The germline V and J ends were trimmed by 2 bases and 0 bases, with 14 bases remaining between them. The CDR3 has 17 residues. The V gene's germline CDR1 is SGDLS and CDR2 YYNGEE. CDR3 in amino acids: CASSVGPSLANTGELFF. The DNA for the CDR3 is TGTGCCAGCAGCGTCGGACCCTCACTAGCGAACACCGGGGAGCTGTTTTTT.

This clonotype has at least ten counts. The chain carries TRBV24-1 and TRBJ1-2, with a tentative D call TRBD1 (5 bases). V lost 4 bases and J lost 3, with 11 bases in between. The CDR3 runs to 14 residues. From germline, CDR1 is KGHDR and CDR2 SFDVKD. CDR3 in DNA: TGTGCCACCAGTGAAACCGGGACTCACTATGGCTACACCTTC. This encodes CATSETGTHYGYTF.

Points on this clonotype: This may be a read error, as it is one base from a much larger clone. The CDR3 spells CASSLVGPENTEAFF. The DNA for the CDR3 is TGTGCCAGCAGCTTAGTGGGACCGGAGAACACTGAAGCTTTCTTT. The chain carries TRBV7-8 and TRBJ1-1; maybe TRBD1 (5 bases). The CDR3 contains 15 residues. Looked up from germline, CDR1 is SGHVS and CDR2 is FQNEAQ. V was pared by 1 base and J by 1 base, with 10 bases between. Variable domain in full (rest from reference TRBV7-8 and TRBJ1-1): GAGVSQSPRYKVAKRGQDVALRCDPISGHVSLFWYQQALGQGPEFLTYFQNEAQLDKSGLPSDRFFAERPEGSVSTLKIQRTQQEDSAVYLCASSLVGPENTEAFFGQGTRLTVV.

This clonotype was counted between two and nine times. A junction boundary mismatches the germline segment, possibly from a read error. The chain is built from TRBV29-1 and TRBJ1-2, with a weak D call TRBD1 (6 bases). The CDR3 has 15 residues. Germline values: CDR1 SQVTM, CDR2 ANQGSEA. Here the CDR3 DNA reads TGCAGCGTTGAAGATCGTGGGGGCGCACACTATGGCCACACCTTC. Protein sequence: CSVEDRGGAHYGHTF.

A note on this clonotype: A much larger clonotype is one base distant, so this may be a read error. The rearrangement links TRBV6-5 to TRBJ1-5, with D uncertain. The CDR3 has 15 amino acids. Germline V gene lookup returns CDR1 MNHEY and CDR2 SVGAGI. The CDR3 DNA follows: TGTGGCAGCAGTTACGGGAGGCTAAGCAATCAGCCCCAGCATTTT. This translates into CGSSYGRLSNQPQHF.